The TCR beta chain described here comes from a study of blood T cells in healthy people across ages (dated by TCRdb to 2015 to 2017). In terms of the full investigation: Template switching captured roughly one uniquely barcoded TCR beta cDNA molecule per two T cells in model experiments. Using deep sequencing normalized with unique cDNA molecular identifiers, the study measured how TCR beta repertoire diversity changes with age. The donors were divided into four age groups: young (average approximately 17 years), middle-aged (almost 40), aged (under 70) and long-lived (about 90). For two donors (one aged 18 to 29 and one aged 80 or older), the study analyzed two additional independent replicas of 1 million unique cDNA reads from the same blood draw.

CDR1 and CDR2 are drawn from the germline V gene: SGHRS, YFSETQ. The CDR3 has 13 amino acids, counting the end cysteine and phenylalanine. Of all the DNA, just the CDR3 is kept, 39 bases in frame from base 1. Deletion took 4 bases off V and 1 base off J, with a span of 9 bases between the germline ends. Donors were 39 systemically healthy Caucasian individuals from Russia aged roughly 6 to 90 years. Each donor gave ten milliliters of peripheral blood, collected into EDTA-treated Vacutainer tubes. Ficoll-Paque density-gradient centrifugation was used to isolate PBMCs, with at least 6.5 million per sample. Trizol reagent was used to extract total RNA from PBMCs, with at least 6 micrograms per sample. Naive CD45RAhigh/CD27high T cell percentages were measured by flow cytometry on a PBMC aliquot from every donor. This clonotype was counted a few times. What antigen it recognizes has not been identified. Base qualities were left out, and no much larger clone turns up one base away.

The method behind the library was 5' RACE. The sequencer listed for this sample is Illumina HiSeq 2500. A second PCR of about 6 to 12 cycles was run with a J-beta primer mix and a sample-barcoded 5' primer. A template-switch 5' adaptor carrying 12 random nucleotides introduced a unique molecular identifier onto each TCR beta cDNA molecule. Each sample yielded at least 3 million CDR3-containing paired-end reads. The Mint cDNA synthesis kit, primed by a TRBC-specific oligonucleotide, was used to synthesize first-strand cDNA from all RNA. Following uracil-DNA glycosylase treatment, all cDNA underwent a first 18-cycle PCR with the universal primers M1SS and BC2_uni_R. The authors processed their data as follows. For normalization, 1 million high-quality reads, each with a distinct molecular identifier, were randomly selected from each sample. Reads with shared molecular identifiers were discarded instead of being binned into consensus sequences. CDR3 identification, clonotype clustering and error correction used MiTCR with a Q25 quality threshold and the strictest error-elimination algorithm. A nonparametric unseen species model using Euler transformation provided a lower-bound estimate of total TCR beta diversity. The raw public reads went through TCRdb reprocessing: fastp at Q25, MiXCR clone calling, in-frame beta chains kept. Entries that share a CDR3 protein sequence are merged under the most common genes and DNA. TCRdb, not the authors, supplied the V and J calls. The sample contains approximately 780,000 distinct CDR3 sequences, about a quarter of them found a single time. The ten largest clones represent approximately 2.9% of the sample.

The investigation overall reported the following: Because the CMV infection status of the donors was unknown, age-related changes in expanded clonotypes may potentially have been confounded. Conclusive comparison of naive and antigen-experienced compartments was prevented by the profiling of bulk unsorted PBMCs. There was a strong correlation between observed TCR beta diversity and the percentage of naive T cells measured by flow cytometry. Compared with the aged group, more naive CD4+ T cells, fewer expanded clones and increased TCR diversity were shown by the long-lived group, suggesting age selection. As age increased, observed TCR beta diversity per million T cells dropped in a roughly linear way, and a significant reduction was already evident by age roughly 36. Estimates of total diversity based on one million sequenced T cells were regarded as lower bounds and as underestimates.

The sample was also reused in another study, on T cells of mothers and their children. The second study's authors report: Nine systemically healthy Caucasian individuals, comprising three mothers and their six children, were included as donors. cDNA synthesis used all of the extracted RNA, with roughly 1.6 ug of RNA in each 15 ul reaction. In the second PCR, the M1S primer added sample barcodes and 2-4 random nucleotides. More than 8 million TCR beta CDR3 reads were obtained from each mother, and about 3 million reads were obtained from each child. In both related and unrelated pairs, thymic selection shapes the output of TCR recombination in a similar way, with inherited differences having only a minor effect. Normalized repertoire overlap was always slightly but never significantly higher in related than unrelated mother-child pairs. Persistent microchimeric T cell clones were not detected, at a sensitivity of 95 to 100 clones per million clonotypes. In the study, deep NGS was used to compare the TCR beta repertoires of mothers and children, and features distinguishing related mother-child pairs from unrelated individuals were sought. On average, the children were roughly 11 +/- 4 years old, while the mothers were 40 +/- 4 years old. Libraries were sequenced on Illumina HiSeq 2000 with 100+100 nt paired-end reads after adapter ligation with NEBNext reagents. Mother and child libraries were prepared a month apart and sequenced in separate runs to prevent cross-contamination. For each donor, between roughly 450,000 and 2,300,000 distinct TCR beta clonotypes were identified. Naive TCR beta clonotypes were estimated from low-frequency clonotypes matched to each donor's FACS-determined naive share, without sorting.

The material sequenced was blood. This clonotype was obtained from a boy aged 5-17 years in good health. This sequence uses TRBV5-1 and TRBJ2-7; the D segment cannot be called with confidence. The DNA sequence is as follows: TGCGCCAGCAGCGCGATGGAATCCTACGAGCAGTACTTC. Its amino acids are CASSAMESYEQYF.